The 2 T cell receptor beta chains given below trace back to one sample, sequenced in a study of blood T cell repertoires in COVID-19. Sequencing used immunoSEQ multiplex PCR; TCRdb keeps in-frame clones, though not all of them. The repertoire holds around 420,000 clones, with approximately 85% as singletons. The sample was PBMCs or T cells enriched from blood (not recorded which). Receptors were obtained from a woman aged 35 to 49 with acute COVID-19.

DNA for the CDR3: TGTGCCTGGAGTTCGACAGGGAGCTATGGCTACACCTTC. Protein: CAWSSTGSYGYTF. The genes are TRBV30 and TRBJ1-2; 7 bases map to TRBD1. The CDR3 sequence is 13 residues long. Per the germline V gene, CDR1 is GTSNPN and CDR2 is SVGIG (reference sequence). Trimming cost V 2 bases and J 4 bases; bases outside gene matches: 4.

This clone was found once. J is TRBJ2-7 and V is TRBV7-9; TRBD1 is a possible D gene (5 bases). CDR1 SEHNR and CDR2 FQNEAQ come from the germline V gene (reference sequence). The V gene lost 2 bases and the J gene lost 5 bases, with 16 bases spanning the gap. The CDR3 is 15 amino acids. CDR3 region: CASSLTDTAPHEQYF. CDR3 DNA: TGTGCCAGCAGCTTAACGGACACCGCTCCGCACGAGCAGTACTTC. The full variable domain, completed using reference TRBV7-9 and TRBJ2-7, is DTGVSQNPRHKITKRGQNVTFRCDPISEHNRLYWYRQTLGQGPEFLTYFQNEAQLEKSRLLSDRFSAERPKGSFSTLEIQRTEQGDSAMYLCASSLTDTAPHEQYFGPGTRLTVT.